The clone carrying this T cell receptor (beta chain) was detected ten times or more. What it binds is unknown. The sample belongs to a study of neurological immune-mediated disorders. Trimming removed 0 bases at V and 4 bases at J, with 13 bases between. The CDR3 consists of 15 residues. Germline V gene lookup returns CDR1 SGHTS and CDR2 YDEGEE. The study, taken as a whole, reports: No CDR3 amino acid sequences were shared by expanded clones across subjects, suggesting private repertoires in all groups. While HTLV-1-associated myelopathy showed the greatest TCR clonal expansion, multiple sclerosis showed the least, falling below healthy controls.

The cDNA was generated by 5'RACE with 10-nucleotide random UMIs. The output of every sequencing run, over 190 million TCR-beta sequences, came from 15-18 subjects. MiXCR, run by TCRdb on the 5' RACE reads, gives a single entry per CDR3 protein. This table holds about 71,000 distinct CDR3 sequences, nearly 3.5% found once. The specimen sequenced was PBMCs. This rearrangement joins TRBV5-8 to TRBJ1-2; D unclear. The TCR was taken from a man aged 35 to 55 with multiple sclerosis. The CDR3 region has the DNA TGTGCCAGCAGCTTGGCCAAGACAACTCTCTATGGCTACACCTTC. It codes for CASSLAKTTLYGYTF.